This T cell receptor beta chain originates from a study of shared clonotypes between healthy human individuals. The authors divided CD4+ cells into CD45RA+ naive and CD45RA-negative memory subsets. The assay was immunoSEQ multiplex PCR, and TCRdb's table has in-frame clones only and misses some. The sample has 1.6 million or so clones; about 98.5% are singletons. Sequenced material: naive CD4+ T cells sorted from blood. Described subset: CD45RA+ positively selected. This receptor was obtained from a man aged 25-45 years in good health.

CDR3 nucleotides: TGCAGCGTTGTATCAGCGGGAGGAAAGTACTTC. Translated: CSVVSAGGKYF. The chain joins TRBV29-1 to TRBJ2-7, with 9 bases fitting TRBD2. V shed 4 bases and J 11 bases; nucleotides not matched to a gene: 6. Germline CDR1 is SQVTM and CDR2 is ANQGSEA. This CDR3 comprises 11 residues.